These T cell receptor beta chains were read from a single sample in a study of T cell changes during pregnancy in multiple sclerosis. Here immunoSEQ multiplex PCR was the method, and the copy in TCRdb shows in-frame clones only, minus some. The data contain 58,000 or so clones, 92% of them singletons. This specimen was CD4+ T cells from peripheral blood mononuclear cells, taken in the third trimester of pregnancy. The receptors originated from a female donor with multiple sclerosis, enrolled in a pregnancy study. CDR3s include the opening cysteine and the closing phenylalanine or tryptophan. The order of the fields is CDR3 DNA, CDR3 protein, D gene, J gene, clone size, V gene. The D gene is left open where the match is weak. Clone size appears in some rows only: once, few, many, or a class for an expanded clone.

cdr3_nt: TGTGCCAGCAGTGAAGGGGCCGGGGGGACCCAGTACTTC
cdr3_aa: CASSEGAGGTQYF
d_call: NA
j_call: TRBJ2-5
clone_size: few
v_call: TRBV6-1

cdr3_nt: TGTGCCTGGAGTGTACCCAAGTTGAGCGGGGCGAGGAACACTGAAGCTTTCTTT
cdr3_aa: CAWSVPKLSGARNTEAFF
d_call: NA
j_call: TRBJ1-1
clone_size: NA
v_call: TRBV30

cdr3_nt: TGTGCCAGCAATATACAGGTTTATAGCAATCAGCCCCAGCATTTT
cdr3_aa: CASNIQVYSNQPQHF
d_call: NA
j_call: TRBJ1-5
clone_size: NA
v_call: TRBV6-5

cdr3_nt: TGTGCCAGTAGTATCTCGGATCAGCCCCAGCATTTT
cdr3_aa: CASSISDQPQHF
d_call: NA
j_call: TRBJ1-5
clone_size: NA
v_call: TRBV19

cdr3_nt: TGTGCCAGCAGTCTCCACCCGCTAGCGGGGGAAAACATTCAGTACTTC
cdr3_aa: CASSLHPLAGENIQYF
d_call: TRBD2
j_call: TRBJ2-4
clone_size: once
v_call: TRBV4-2

cdr3_nt: TGTGCCAGCAGCGCCTCAGGGGGTCCCGGCAATGAGCAGTTCTTC
cdr3_aa: CASSASGGPGNEQFF
d_call: TRBD1
j_call: TRBJ2-1
clone_size: NA
v_call: TRBV7-3

cdr3_nt: TGTGCCAGCAGCTTAGACCTAGCGGGCACAGAGACCCAGTACTTC
cdr3_aa: CASSLDLAGTETQYF
d_call: TRBD2
j_call: TRBJ2-5
clone_size: NA
v_call: TRBV7-9

cdr3_nt: TGTGCCAGCAGCTTAGAGTCGACTAGCCGCGGCACCGGGGAGCTGTTTTTT
cdr3_aa: CASSLESTSRGTGELFF
d_call: TRBD2
j_call: TRBJ2-2
clone_size: NA
v_call: TRBV13

cdr3_nt: TGTGCCAGCAGTTCCAGGACAGGGAACACTGAAGCTTTCTTT
cdr3_aa: CASSSRTGNTEAFF
d_call: TRBD1
j_call: TRBJ1-1
clone_size: NA
v_call: TRBV27

cdr3_nt: TGTGCCAGCAGGCTGGGCCTTTTGAATGAGCAGTTCTTC
cdr3_aa: CASRLGLLNEQFF
d_call: NA
j_call: TRBJ2-1
clone_size: once
v_call: TRBV13

cdr3_nt: TGTGCCAGCAGTCCGACACTTCGCGGGGAGCTGTTTTTT
cdr3_aa: CASSPTLRGELFF
d_call: NA
j_call: TRBJ2-2
clone_size: NA
v_call: TRBV6-5

cdr3_nt: TGTGCCAGCAGTTCAACTAGCGGGCCTAGCGAGCAGTACTTC
cdr3_aa: CASSSTSGPSEQYF
d_call: TRBD2
j_call: TRBJ2-7
clone_size: once
v_call: TRBV2

cdr3_nt: TGTGCCAGCAGCTTCGGGACTAGCGGAAACAATGAGCAGTTCTTC
cdr3_aa: CASSFGTSGNNEQFF
d_call: TRBD2
j_call: TRBJ2-1
clone_size: NA
v_call: TRBV11-3

cdr3_nt: TGTGCCAGCAGCCCGGACAGCTATGGCTACACCTTC
cdr3_aa: CASSPDSYGYTF
d_call: NA
j_call: TRBJ1-2
clone_size: NA
v_call: TRBV7-9

cdr3_nt: TGTGCCAGCAGTCCCTGGGAGGGTGGGGCCAACGTCCTGACTTTC
cdr3_aa: CASSPWEGGANVLTF
d_call: TRBD2
j_call: TRBJ2-6
clone_size: NA
v_call: TRBV27

cdr3_nt: TGTGCCAGCAGTCTTTTTGGGGCCACTAATGAAAAACTGTTTTTT
cdr3_aa: CASSLFGATNEKLFF
d_call: NA
j_call: TRBJ1-4
clone_size: NA
v_call: TRBV27

cdr3_nt: TGTGCCAGCAGCTTAGGATTCGGGAGGACCGGGGAGCTGTTTTTT
cdr3_aa: CASSLGFGRTGELFF
d_call: TRBD2
j_call: TRBJ2-2
clone_size: NA
v_call: TRBV7-6

cdr3_nt: TGTGCCAGCAGCCACCCCGGGGACAGGGTAGACTACGAGCAGTACTTC
cdr3_aa: CASSHPGDRVDYEQYF
d_call: TRBD1
j_call: TRBJ2-7
clone_size: NA
v_call: TRBV4-2

cdr3_nt: TGTGCCAGCAGTGTCATTAGCAATCAGCCCCAGCATTTT
cdr3_aa: CASSVISNQPQHF
d_call: NA
j_call: TRBJ1-5
clone_size: few
v_call: TRBV6-1

cdr3_nt: TGTGCCAGCATTATCAGGACTAGCGGGGGGCACTCTGGGGCCAACGTCCTGACTTTC
cdr3_aa: CASIIRTSGGHSGANVLTF
d_call: TRBD2
j_call: TRBJ2-6
clone_size: NA
v_call: TRBV2

cdr3_nt: TGTGCCACCAGCAGAAGGAGGCAAACCTCTGGAAACACCATATATTTT
cdr3_aa: CATSRRRQTSGNTIYF
d_call: NA
j_call: TRBJ1-3
clone_size: NA
v_call: TRBV15

cdr3_nt: TGTGCCAGCTCACCGGGCAGTAAGCAGGGAGCTTTCTTT
cdr3_aa: CASSPGSKQGAFF
d_call: NA
j_call: TRBJ1-1
clone_size: NA
v_call: TRBV18